Below are 30 T cell receptor beta chains sequenced from a single sample in a study of cytomegalovirus exposure and HLA in healthy donors. PCR was performed using 60 Vbeta and 13 Jbeta primers. The assay was immunoSEQ multiplex PCR, and TCRdb's table has in-frame clones only and misses some. The repertoire consists of more than 90,000 clones, with less than 80% occurring once and the leading ten covering about 2%. What was sequenced was PBMCs. These receptor sequences come from a man aged 40-50 years in good health and CMV-seronegative.

The chain links TRBV5-4 to TRBJ1-6; TRBD1 agrees at 7 bases. The CDR3 totals 16 residues. The V and J ends lost 3 bases and 7 bases, in that order; junction bases with no gene match: 10. Looked up from germline, CDR1 is SGHNT and CDR2 is YYREEE (reference sequence). CDR3 sequence (DNA): TGTGCCAGCAGCTCTGGCCCGGGACAGCAAAATTCACCCCTCCACTTT. This codes for CASSSGPGQQNSPLHF.

The V call is TRBV7-2, the J call TRBJ2-1; D ambiguous. Per the germline V gene, CDR1 is SGHTA and CDR2 is FQGNSA. Trimming took 3 bases from V and 7 from J, leaving 7 bases between them. The length of the CDR3 is 12 residues. The CDR3 sequence is CASSFRLNEQFF. The CDR3 DNA is TGTGCCAGCAGCTTTAGACTGAATGAGCAGTTCTTC.

The rearrangement links TRBV27 to TRBJ1-5, with D possibly TRBD1 on 5 matching bases. Germline CDR1 MNHEY, CDR2 SMNVEV (reference sequence). The V end lost 6 bases, the J end lost 7 bases, and 19 bases lay between the germline ends. This CDR3 spans 15 amino acids. Here the CDR3 DNA reads TGTGCCAGCAGATCCGGTGAAGGGGACTGGCAGCCCCAGCATTTT. This encodes CASRSGEGDWQPQHF.

This clone was seen a few times. CDR3 bases: TGTGCCAGCAGTCCGGGACAGGGGCTTGAGCAGTTCTTC. Amino acids: CASSPGQGLEQFF. This sequence joins TRBV5-4 and TRBJ2-1; 10 bases align to TRBD1. Germline V gene data show CDR1 as SGHNT and CDR2 as YYREEE (reference sequence). The CDR3 is made up of 13 amino acids. Trimming took 5 bases from V and 9 from J; bases not matched to a gene: 5.

This sequence joins TRBV7-9 and TRBJ1-2; 9 bases fit TRBD1. The CDR3 length is 14 residues. Trimming cost V 3 bases and J 8 bases; bases outside gene matches: 7. CDR1 and CDR2 (germline): SEHNR, FQNEAQ (reference sequence). The CDR3 DNA follows: TGTGCCAGCAGCTTCGAACAGGGGGCCAGCGGCTACACCTTC. Translating it yields CASSFEQGASGYTF.

The CDR3 loop is CASSEARQVNQPQHF. The CDR3 region has the DNA TGTGCCAGCAGTGAAGCGCGACAGGTCAATCAGCCCCAGCATTTT. The chain combines TRBV2 with TRBJ1-5; TRBD1 is a possible D gene (6 bases). Germline-derived CDR1 and CDR2 are SNHLY and FYNNEI. The CDR3 is made up of 15 amino acids. The V end was cut by 0 bases, the J end by 3 bases, with 9 bases between.

The chain is built from TRBV6-5 and TRBJ2-1; D might be TRBD1 (5 bases). The CDR3 totals 14 residues. Trimming stripped 10 bases from V and 1 base from J, with 14 bases between. The germline gives CDR1 MNHEY, CDR2 SVGAGI. CDR3 region: CATSPGSSYNEQFF. CDR3 sequence (DNA): TGTGCCACCTCGCCAGGGTCTTCCTACAATGAGCAGTTCTTC.

This chain connects TRBV7-2 to TRBJ1-6; 7 nucleotides agree with TRBD1. Trimming took 2 bases from V and 2 from J; bases not matched to a gene: 6. CDR3 size: 17 residues. CDR1 SGHTA and CDR2 FQGNSA come from the germline V gene. The CDR3 DNA sequence: TGTGCCAGCAGCTTAACGACAGGGAACCCCTATAATTCACCCCTCCACTTT. Protein product: CASSLTTGNPYNSPLHF.

This clone was detected a few times. The chain is built from TRBV25-1 and TRBJ1-2; a weak D match, TRBD1 (6 bases). V was cut by 2 bases and J by 2 bases, with 6 bases left in between. CDR3 length: 13 amino acids. Germline lookup yields CDR1 MGHDK and CDR2 SYGVNS. CDR3 in amino acids: CASSEDRNYGYTF. CDR3 in DNA: TGTGCCAGCAGTGAAGACAGGAACTATGGCTACACCTTC.

Comments on this clone: One junction end disagrees with the germline gene, perhaps due to a read error. The chain recombines TRBV7-9 with TRBJ2-1, with TRBD2 identical over 11 bases. Per germline, CDR1 SEHNR and CDR2 FQNEAQ (reference sequence). The CDR3 length is 17 residues. The CDR3 here is CSSSLGTSGDSYNEQFF. In DNA form, the CDR3 reads TGTTCCAGCAGCTTAGGGACTAGCGGAGACTCCTACAATGAGCAGTTCTTC.

J is TRBJ2-1 and V is TRBV21-1; the D call in the table, TRBD2, was not verified against the DNA. TRBV21-1 is a recognized pseudogene. This CDR3 is 15 amino acids long. The CDR3 protein is CASSPEREDDNEQFF. The CDR3 bases are TGTGCCAGCAGCCCAGAGCGGGAGGACGATAATGAGCAGTTCTTC.

This clone was counted once. The CDR3 nucleotides read TGCGCCAGCAGCCGAGCGGCCAATACCTACAATGAGCAGTTCTTC. Its translation: CASSRAANTYNEQFF. This chain links TRBV4-3 with TRBJ2-1; D perhaps matches TRBD2 (5 bases). Germline V lookup: CDR1 LGHNA, CDR2 YSLEER. V lost 4 bases and J 2 bases, leaving 12 bases between the germline ends. This CDR3 spans 15 amino acids.

This clone was observed a handful of times. CDR3 loop: CASSDPRGIRAPRENIQYF. CDR3 in DNA: TGTGCCAGCAGCGATCCCCGGGGGATCCGGGCCCCCCGGGAGAACATTCAGTACTTC. The rearrangement joins TRBV9 to TRBJ2-4; tentatively, D is TRBD2 (6 bases). There are 19 residues in the CDR3. Per the germline V gene, CDR1 is SGDLS and CDR2 is YYNGEE. V was clipped by 3 bases and J by 7 bases, with 29 bases between them.

A word on this clone: One junction end does not reproduce the germline sequence, and a read error may be involved. The V and J genes are TRBV7-9 and TRBJ2-1, with 8 bases aligning to TRBD2. From germline, CDR1 is SEHNR and CDR2 FQNEAQ (reference sequence). The length of the CDR3 is 17 residues. CDR3 residues: CSSSPQGAGGPYNEQFF. The CDR3, as DNA: TGTTCCAGCAGCCCCCAAGGGGCGGGGGGCCCCTACAATGAGCAGTTCTTC.

Remarks on this clone: Relative to the germline gene, one junction end is altered; a read error may explain this. The V call is TRBV2, the J call TRBJ1-4, with D possibly matching TRBD1 (6 bases). The germline V gene has CDR1 SNHLY and CDR2 FYNNEI. The CDR3 extends over 15 amino acids. CDR3 loop: CASSEGLRGGEKLFF. CDR3 DNA: TGTGCCAGCAGCGAAGGTCTCAGGGGAGGGGAAAAACTGTTTTTT.

This clone has just a few counts. CDR3 sequence reads: CASSQDSSRGREQFF. DNA of the CDR3: TGCGCCAGCAGCCAAGATTCGAGTAGGGGCCGCGAGCAGTTCTTC. This sequence joins TRBV4-3 and TRBJ2-1, with TRBD1 as a possible D gene (5 bases). The CDR3 loop spans 15 amino acids. Trimming took off 0 bases at V and 10 bases at J, with 16 bases between the two ends. Per germline, CDR1 LGHNA and CDR2 YSLEER.

The rearrangement uses TRBV2 and TRBJ2-3; 7 positions match TRBD1. This CDR3 has 15 amino acids. CDR1 SNHLY and CDR2 FYNNEI come from the germline V gene. The V and J ends lost 6 bases and 0 bases, in that order; junction bases with no gene match: 6. The CDR3 sequence: CASRGQDTSTDTQYF. DNA of the CDR3: TGTGCCAGCAGAGGACAGGATACTAGCACAGATACGCAGTATTTT. Filled out from reference TRBV2 and TRBJ2-3, the complete variable domain reads EPEVTQTPSHQVTQMGQEVILRCVPISNHLYFYWYRQILGQKVEFLVSFYNNEISEKSEIFDDQFSVERPDGSNFTLKIRSTKLEDSAMYFCASRGQDTSTDTQYFGPGTRLTVL.

The V call is TRBV7-2, the J call TRBJ2-1; D perhaps matches TRBD1 (6 bases). Trimming took 4 bases from V and 11 from J, leaving 12 bases between them. The germline V gene encodes CDR1 SGHTA and CDR2 FQGNSA. The CDR3 loop spans 12 amino acids. CDR3: CASSSSGQKQFF. CDR3 coding DNA: TGTGCCAGCAGCTCCTCCGGACAGAAGCAGTTCTTC.

The chain employs TRBV7-9 and TRBJ1-2; D gene uncertain. CDR1 and CDR2 (germline): SEHNR, FQNEAQ (reference sequence). Trimming left V 0 bases short and J 6 bases short, with 8 bases between. This CDR3 is built from 13 residues. CDR3 DNA sequence: TGTGCCAGCAGCTTAGCTACGGGGAATGGCTACACCTTC. Its protein is CASSLATGNGYTF. The full variable domain, with the rest looked up from reference TRBV7-9 and TRBJ1-2, is DTGVSQNPRHKITKRGQNVTFRCDPISEHNRLYWYRQTLGQGPEFLTYFQNEAQLEKSRLLSDRFSAERPKGSFSTLEIQRTEQGDSAMYLCASSLATGNGYTFGSGTRLTVV.

The V and J genes are TRBV29-1 and TRBJ2-1, with D perhaps TRBD2 (6 bases). This CDR3 is built from 16 residues. The V end was cut by 4 bases, the J end by 2 bases, with 18 bases between. The V gene's germline CDR1 is SQVTM and CDR2 ANQGSEA. The CDR3 nucleotides are TGCAGCGTTGTGGGGGTATTAGCGGAGACCTACAATGAGCAGTTCTTC. This encodes CSVVGVLAETYNEQFF.

This clone was observed a handful of times. V usage is TRBV7-2 and J usage is TRBJ2-5; the D gene is possibly TRBD1 (5 bases). V lost 7 bases, J lost 5 bases, and 17 bases lay in between. CDR1 is SGHTA and CDR2 is FQGNSA in the germline V gene. The CDR3 runs 14 residues. CDR3 sequence (DNA): TGTGCCAGCACCATGACAGTCCTGGCGGAGACCCAGTACTTC. It encodes CASTMTVLAETQYF.

The chain recombines TRBV6-6 with TRBJ2-3, with TRBD2 matching 8 bases. The CDR3 loop spans 15 amino acids. The J segment lost 4 bases and the V segment lost 8 bases, leaving 11 bases of the junction unmatched. Per the germline V gene, CDR1 is MNHNY and CDR2 is SVGAGI (reference sequence). CDR3 sequence reads: CASRGLAVRSDTQYF. Here the CDR3 DNA reads TGTGCCAGCCGCGGACTAGCCGTTAGATCAGATACGCAGTATTTT.

The chain employs TRBV30 and TRBJ1-6; 8 nucleotides match TRBD1. The CDR3 is made up of 15 amino acids. The V and J ends lost 1 base and 10 bases, in that order; junction bases with no gene match: 9. Germline CDR1 is GTSNPN and CDR2 is SVGIG (reference sequence). CDR3 coding DNA: TGTGCCTGGAGTGGACTCCGACAGGGGAGCTCACCCCTCCACTTT. Its translation: CAWSGLRQGSSPLHF.

The chain carries TRBV7-2 and TRBJ1-1; D is unresolved. Germline V gives CDR1 SGHTA, CDR2 FQGNSA. Trimming removed 3 bases from V and 1 base from J, with 9 bases in between. CDR3 size: 14 residues. CDR3 DNA: TGTGCCAGCAGCTTGGGCTTCCGGAACACTGAAGCTTTCTTT. It encodes CASSLGFRNTEAFF.

The rearrangement uses TRBV5-1 and TRBJ1-4; TRBD1 agrees at 7 bases. This CDR3 has 15 amino acids. The germline CDR1 and CDR2 sequences are SGHRS and YFSETQ. The V gene end was trimmed by 3 bases and the J gene end by 7 bases; junction bases not matched to a gene: 9. In DNA form, the CDR3 reads TGCGCCAGCAGCTCCGTGGGGACAGAGGGTGAAAAACTGTTTTTT. Protein: CASSSVGTEGEKLFF.

This chain links TRBV19 with TRBJ2-3, with D possibly being TRBD2 (6 bases). The CDR3 is 15 amino acids. In germline, CDR1 is LNHDA, CDR2 SQIVND (reference sequence). V dropped 7 bases and J dropped 1 base, with 15 bases sitting between them. CDR3 sequence reads: CASIGTPGGTDTQYF. The DNA for the CDR3 is TGTGCCAGTATAGGGACTCCCGGAGGCACAGATACGCAGTATTTT.

The chain's CDR3 is CASRTYNTGELFF. The CDR3 region has the DNA TGCGCCAGCAGGACATACAACACCGGGGAGCTGTTTTTT. The V call is TRBV5-1, the J call TRBJ2-2, with D unclear. This CDR3 comprises 13 residues. V was pared by 5 bases and J by 2 bases, with 7 bases between. Germline CDR1 is SGHRS and CDR2 is YFSETQ. Based on the CDR3 plus reference TRBV5-1 and TRBJ2-2, the full variable domain is KAGVTQTPRYLIKTRGQQVTLSCSPISGHRSVSWYQQTPGQGLQFLFEYFSETQRNKGNFPGRFSGRQFSNSRSEMNVSTLELGDSALYLCASRTYNTGELFFGEGSRLTVL.

This chain uses TRBV5-1 with TRBJ2-3, with 16 nucleotides matching TRBD2. Germline V CDR1 and CDR2: SGHRS, YFSETQ. The CDR3 is made up of 18 amino acids. Trimming at V came to 4 bases and at J to 4 bases, leaving 9 bases not matched to a gene. The CDR3 loop reads CASSAYGTSGRVADTQYF. The CDR3 DNA is TGCGCCAGCAGCGCTTACGGGACTAGCGGGAGGGTGGCAGATACGCAGTATTTT.

This rearrangement joins TRBV5-6 to TRBJ1-3; TRBD1 is a possible D gene (6 bases). Trimming cost V 1 base and J 1 base, with 12 bases left between them. The germline CDR1 and CDR2 sequences are SGHDT and YYEEEE. This CDR3 has 16 amino acids. Here the CDR3 reads CASSLTGGRSGNTIYF. The CDR3 DNA is TGTGCCAGCAGCTTGACGGGGGGGCGGTCTGGAAACACCATATATTTT.

This clone was recorded a few times. The V and J genes are TRBV4-1 and TRBJ2-1; 8 nucleotides agree with TRBD2. The V and J ends lost 4 bases and 7 bases, in that order; junction bases with no gene match: 15. The germline V gene encodes CDR1 MGHRA and CDR2 YSYEKL. This CDR3 has 17 residues. CDR3: CASSRAIMAGGKNEQFF. CDR3 bases: TGCGCCAGCAGCCGGGCCATAATGGCGGGAGGAAAGAATGAGCAGTTCTTC.